This T cell receptor beta chain was profiled in a study of T cell repertoires in cytomegalovirus infection. As to this clonotype: Its cognate antigen is unknown.

This CDR3 contains 17 residues. With V trimmed by 4 bases and J by 5 bases, 15 bases remained unmatched. Germline V gene lookup returns CDR1 MNHEY and CDR2 SVGAGI. TCRdb passed the reads through MiXCR, listing each CDR3 protein once. The sample lists tens of thousands of distinct CDR3 sequences; more than 15% were seen once. Sequencing used CD8+ T cells from cultured PBMCs, obtained from culture after CMV antigen stimulation. The chain combines TRBV6-5 with TRBJ1-2; 8 nucleotides agree with TRBD1. This TCR derives from a human donor in good health (CMV status not recorded). Some clones in this sample may be carry-over from other donors' samples. DNA of the CDR3: TGTGCCAGCAGTTTGAGACAGGGGATTCGGATCCTTTATGGCTACACCTTC. Translation gives CASSLRQGIRILYGYTF.